These 12 T cell receptor beta chains were sequenced from one sample in a study of identical twins. TCRdb redid the calling of the 5' RACE reads with MiXCR, one entry per CDR3 protein. The sample consists of 1.5 million to 2 million distinct CDR3 sequences, less than 40% of them appearing once. Sequenced sample: cord blood. The receptor source for this set is a newborn girl in good health.

This sequence joins TRBV7-9 and TRBJ2-7, with TRBD2 as a possible D gene (5 bases). From germline, CDR1 is SEHNR and CDR2 FQNEAQ (reference sequence). Trimming took off 5 bases at V and 4 bases at J, with 24 bases between the two ends. The CDR3 has 17 residues. CDR3 nucleotides: TGTGCCAGCAGCCACGTAAAGGCGAGGGAAATGTTTTACGAGCAGTACTTC. This translates into CASSHVKAREMFYEQYF.

The chain has TRBV5-1 and TRBJ2-3; 12 bases agree with TRBD2. The germline CDR1 and CDR2 sequences are SGHRS and YFSETQ. The junction had 14 bases not matched to a gene; V was cut back by 3 bases and J by 6 bases. The CDR3 spans 18 residues. The CDR3 loop is CASSSPQLRLAGVDTQYF. CDR3 coding DNA: TGCGCCAGCAGCTCGCCACAACTTAGACTAGCGGGAGTGGATACGCAGTATTTT.

This clonotype has a count of ten or more. The chain uses TRBV6-6 and TRBJ2-1; D is uncertain. Trimming left V 2 bases short and J 8 bases short, with 4 bases between. CDR3 length: 11 residues. CDR1 MNHNY and CDR2 SVGAGI come from the germline V gene (reference sequence). Here the CDR3 DNA reads TGTGCCAGCAGTTACATCGATGAGCAGTTCTTC. Translated, it gives CASSYIDEQFF.

V is TRBV2 and J is TRBJ2-3; possible D gene TRBD2, 6 bases. The CDR3 runs to 13 residues. The V gene lost 6 bases and the J gene lost 7 bases, with 14 bases spanning the gap. Germline loops: CDR1 SNHLY, CDR2 FYNNEI. CDR3 DNA sequence: TGTGCCAGCAGAGACCCAACTAGCTATACGCAGTATTTT. Residues: CASRDPTSYTQYF. Drawing the rest from reference TRBV2 and TRBJ2-3, the complete variable domain is EPEVTQTPSHQVTQMGQEVILRCVPISNHLYFYWYRQILGQKVEFLVSFYNNEISEKSEIFDDQFSVERPDGSNFTLKIRSTKLEDSAMYFCASRDPTSYTQYFGPGTRLTVL.

This chain uses TRBV14 with TRBJ2-7; possibly TRBD1 for D (6 bases). Trimming stripped 0 bases from V and 6 bases from J, with 9 bases between. The CDR3 contains 13 residues. The V gene's germline CDR1 is SGHDN and CDR2 FVKESK. CDR3 in amino acids: CASSQDAGVEQYF. The CDR3 nucleotides read TGTGCCAGCAGCCAAGATGCAGGGGTCGAGCAGTACTTC.

This clonotype came up many times. The chain has TRBV6-6 and TRBJ1-2, with 7 nucleotides matching TRBD1. This CDR3 spans 15 amino acids. Germline CDR1 and CDR2: MNHNY and SVGAGI (reference sequence). The V and J ends lost 0 bases and 5 bases, in that order; junction bases with no gene match: 6. CDR3 loop: CASSYSRQGGYGYTF. CDR3 sequence (DNA): TGTGCCAGCAGTTACTCGAGACAGGGCGGGTATGGCTACACCTTC.

This clonotype was counted ten times or more. V and J are TRBV12-3 or TRBV12-4 and TRBJ2-1; D is ambiguous. The germline V and J ends were trimmed by 6 bases and 5 bases, with 14 bases remaining between them. The CDR3 extends over 14 amino acids. The CDR3 nucleotides are TGTGCCAGCAGCCATCTAGGGTCCGACAATGAGCAGTTCTTC. Protein: CASSHLGSDNEQFF.

This clonotype appeared a few times. The V gene is TRBV25-1, the J gene TRBJ1-1, with D unresolved. Germline lookup yields CDR1 MGHDK and CDR2 SYGVNS. V lost 5 bases and J lost 4, with 14 bases in between. The CDR3 contains 14 residues. Here the CDR3 DNA reads TGTGCCAGCAGTCGGTTAGGAGGTGGCACTGAAGCTTTCTTT. It translates to CASSRLGGGTEAFF.

This clonotype was picked up a small number of times. The chain has TRBV11-2 and TRBJ2-1; 14 bases match TRBD2. V gave up 6 bases and J gave up 7 bases; unmatched junction bases: 5. This CDR3 region has 15 residues. The germline V gene encodes CDR1 SGHAT and CDR2 FQNNGV. CDR3 residues: CASRRLAGGGNEQFF. The CDR3 DNA reads TGTGCCAGCAGACGACTAGCGGGAGGGGGGAATGAGCAGTTCTTC.

The V and J genes are TRBV24-1 and TRBJ2-1, with D perhaps assigned TRBD1 or TRBD2 (6 bases each). CDR3 length: 12 residues. V was shortened by 8 bases and J by 9 bases, with 13 bases between the two germline ends. CDR1 and CDR2 (germline): KGHDR, SFDVKD. DNA of the CDR3: TGTGCCACCACCAGTGAGGGGGGTGAGCAGTTCTTC. It yields the protein CATTSEGGEQFF.

The chain employs TRBV11-2 and TRBJ1-1; perhaps TRBD1 as D (6 bases). V was pared by 5 bases and J by 6 bases, with 16 bases between. CDR3 length: 14 amino acids. Germline-derived CDR1 and CDR2 are SGHAT and FQNNGV. The CDR3 DNA sequence: TGTGCCAGCAGCCTCGTCAGGGGATACGCTGAAGCTTTCTTT. It codes for CASSLVRGYAEAFF.

V is TRBV5-1 and J is TRBJ1-2; possibly TRBD1 for D (5 bases). The germline V gene encodes CDR1 SGHRS and CDR2 YFSETQ. The CDR3 contains 12 residues. V was clipped by 0 bases and J by 10 bases, with 10 bases between them. CDR3 residues: CASSLARQSYTF. The CDR3, as DNA: TGCGCCAGCAGCTTGGCCAGACAGTCCTACACCTTC.